Presented here are 31 T cell receptor beta chains from one specimen sequenced in a study of beta chain features in type 1 diabetes. Of the isolated RNA, all was reverse transcribed, and so the sequenced material was expressed TCRB transcripts. The assay was immunoSEQ multiplex PCR, and TCRdb's table has in-frame clones only and misses some. Of about 150,000 clones in the sample, around a tenth were seen once. Points from the study as a whole: Moderately but significantly shorter TCRB CDR3s were found in Type 1 diabetes patients in all four CD4+ subsets.

No cognate antigen is known for these TCRs. Source material: central memory CD4+ T cells from blood. The receptors were sampled from a man aged 25-40 years with type 1 diabetes.

This clone was recorded a few times. The J gene is TRBJ1-1, the V gene TRBV5-1, with D hard to call. Germline V gives CDR1 SGHRS, CDR2 YFSETQ. The V end lost 2 bases, the J end lost 9 bases, and 11 bases lay between the germline ends. The CDR3 loop spans 12 amino acids. CDR3: CASSFQGRKAFF. The CDR3 DNA reads TGCGCCAGCAGCTTTCAAGGGAGGAAAGCTTTCTTT.

The chain links TRBV7-8 to TRBJ1-1, with no clear D. CDR1 and CDR2 (germline): SGHVS, FQNEAQ. The CDR3 contains 12 residues. The germline V and J ends were trimmed by 3 bases and 5 bases, with 7 bases remaining between them. The CDR3: CASSFIGTEAFF. The DNA for the CDR3 is TGTGCCAGCAGCTTCATCGGGACTGAAGCTTTCTTT.

The gene calls are TRBV5-6 and TRBJ2-3; tentative D call: TRBD2 (5 bases). Trimming removed 4 bases at V and 3 bases at J, with 9 bases between. This CDR3 contains 13 residues. CDR1 is SGHDT and CDR2 is YYEEEE in the germline V gene. CDR3 sequence (DNA): TGTGCCAGCAGCGAGGGCCGTACAGATACGCAGTATTTT. Its translation: CASSEGRTDTQYF. The variable domain in full, completed from reference TRBV5-6 and TRBJ2-3, reads DAGVTQSPTHLIKTRGQQVTLRCSPKSGHDTVSWYQQALGQGPQFIFQYYEEEERQRGNFPDRFSGHQFPNYSSELNVNALLLGDSALYLCASSEGRTDTQYFGPGTRLTVL.

This clone was detected only a few times. The CDR3 nucleotides are TGTGCCAGCTCACCGTCCTCAGCTAACTATGGCTACACCTTC. This gives the protein CASSPSSANYGYTF. The V call is TRBV18, the J call TRBJ1-2, with no clear D. This CDR3 is built from 14 residues. V was shortened by 3 bases and J by 0 bases, with 8 bases between the two germline ends. Germline V gives CDR1 KGHSH, CDR2 LQKENI.

This clone was seen only a few times. The genes are TRBV6-5 and TRBJ2-7; weak D call: TRBD2 (6 bases). Germline loops: CDR1 MNHEY, CDR2 SVGAGI. This CDR3 region has 11 residues. Trimming removed 7 bases from V and 6 bases from J, with 10 bases in between. The CDR3 DNA sequence: TGTGCCAGCATGGGAGGAGGCGAGCAGTACTTC. Encoded protein: CASMGGGEQYF.

The V call is TRBV7-2, the J call TRBJ2-7; possibly TRBD2 for D (6 bases). Looked up from germline, CDR1 is SGHTA and CDR2 is FQGNSA. This CDR3 has 13 residues. V was trimmed by 1 base and J by 5 bases, leaving 9 bases between them. The CDR3 nucleotides read TGTGCCAGCAGCTTAGGACTAGAGCACGAGCAGTACTTC. Protein: CASSLGLEHEQYF.

The V call is TRBV29-1, the J call TRBJ2-7; the match to TRBD1 covers 10 bases. CDR1 SQVTM and CDR2 ANQGSEA come from the germline V gene. The CDR3 covers 12 residues. With 4 bases clipped from V and 9 bases from J, the junction kept 6 bases outside the gene matches. CDR3 DNA sequence: TGCAGCGTTGTGCGACAGGGGGCAGGGCAGTACTTC. It translates to CSVVRQGAGQYF.

The chain is built from TRBV30 and TRBJ2-3; D gene uncertain. The CDR3 is 13 residues long. V dropped 1 base and J dropped 0 bases, with 5 bases sitting between them. CDR1 and CDR2 (germline): GTSNPN, SVGIG (reference sequence). This chain's CDR3 is CAWSERSTDTQYF. The CDR3 region has the DNA TGTGCCTGGAGTGAACGGAGCACAGATACGCAGTATTTT.

The chain has TRBV4-2 and TRBJ1-1; D remains ambiguous. Germline-derived CDR1 and CDR2 are LGHNA and YNFKEQ. This CDR3 is built from 18 residues. V was shortened by 0 bases and J by 0 bases, with 17 bases between the two germline ends. CDR3 bases: TGTGCCAGCAGCCAAGAAAACGGCAGGTTCAGCATGAACACTGAAGCTTTCTTT. Protein: CASSQENGRFSMNTEAFF.

The chain combines TRBV2 with TRBJ1-2, with a tentative D call TRBD1 (5 bases). Trimming shortened V by 7 bases and J by 5 bases, and 26 bases separated the two germline ends. This CDR3 has 17 amino acids. CDR1 and CDR2 from the germline V gene are SNHLY and FYNNEI. The DNA of the CDR3 is TGTGCCAGCATGCCTTTTGTGACGGGGGGTGCGAGGTATGGCTACACCTTC. Encoded protein: CASMPFVTGGARYGYTF.

This clone appeared a few times. This chain links TRBV7-8 with TRBJ2-1; TRBD2 aligns across 12 bases. The CDR3 length is 17 residues. Germline CDR1 and CDR2: SGHVS and FQNEAQ. Unmatched junction bases numbered 12, after V lost 5 bases and J lost 7 bases. The CDR3 protein is CASSRLRGLAGRNEQFF. CDR3 bases: TGTGCCAGCAGCCGATTGAGAGGACTAGCGGGACGAAATGAGCAGTTCTTC.

This clone was observed a few times. In the same sample, other DNA sequences code for this CDR3. V usage is TRBV28 and J usage is TRBJ1-2, with 7 bases matching TRBD1. The length of the CDR3 is 13 residues. Looked up from germline, CDR1 is MDHEN and CDR2 is SYDVKM. V was pared by 5 bases and J by 8 bases, with 8 bases of the junction left unmatched. The CDR3 here is CASSPPGGRGYTF. CDR3 DNA: TGTGCCAGCAGTCCCCCAGGGGGAAGAGGCTACACCTTC.

The rearrangement links TRBV5-1 to TRBJ2-3; 9 nucleotides align to TRBD2. The V gene's germline CDR1 is SGHRS and CDR2 YFSETQ. This CDR3 is built from 16 residues. Losses at the gene ends were 4 bases for V and 6 bases for J; bases not matched to a gene: 12. The CDR3 loop is CASSRYSGSAPDTQYF. Here the CDR3 DNA reads TGCGCCAGCAGCCGATATAGCGGGAGCGCCCCTGATACGCAGTATTTT.

As for this clone: The junction and the germline gene differ at one end; a read error may be behind it. The CDR3 loop is CASSIGQKSSYKQYF. The CDR3 DNA is TGCGCCAGCTCGATCGGACAGAAGAGCTCCTACAAGCAGTACTTC. J is TRBJ2-7 and V is TRBV4-1, with D perhaps matching TRBD1 (6 bases). Germline CDR1 is MGHRA and CDR2 is YSYEKL. This CDR3 is 15 amino acids long.

This clone was detected a few times. The rearrangement joins TRBV7-3 to TRBJ2-7; 8 positions agree with TRBD1. V was pared by 5 bases and J by 1 base, with 4 bases of the junction left unmatched. Germline V CDR1 and CDR2: SGHTA, FQGTGA. The CDR3 consists of 14 residues. The CDR3 is CASSDGTGSYEQYF. For the CDR3, the DNA is TGTGCCAGCAGCGATGGGACAGGATCCTACGAGCAGTACTTC.

The gene calls are TRBV30 and TRBJ2-7; the D is unclear. V gave up 4 bases and J gave up 2 bases, with 12 bases separating them. CDR3 length: 13 residues. Germline CDR1 reads GTSNPN; CDR2 reads SVGIG (reference sequence). The CDR3 sequence is CAWTPHSTYEQYF. CDR3 DNA sequence: TGTGCCTGGACCCCCCACAGTACCTACGAGCAGTACTTC.

This chain joins TRBV30 and TRBJ2-6, with D maybe TRBD1 (6 bases). Trimming removed 6 bases from V and 0 bases from J, with 9 bases in between. This CDR3 spans 14 amino acids. The germline V gene has CDR1 GTSNPN and CDR2 SVGIG (reference sequence). Written as DNA, the CDR3 is TGTGCCTGTGGACAGACCTCTGGGGCCAACGTCCTGACTTTC. It translates to CACGQTSGANVLTF.

This clone was counted only a few times. The chain employs TRBV5-6 and TRBJ1-1; D unresolved. V was cut by 2 bases and J by 0 bases, with 8 bases left in between. The CDR3 runs 14 residues. CDR1 SGHDT and CDR2 YYEEEE come from the germline V gene. Here the CDR3 reads CASSFERVNTEAFF. DNA for the CDR3: TGTGCCAGCAGCTTCGAACGGGTGAACACTGAAGCTTTCTTT.

A few counts support this clone. The chain links TRBV9 to TRBJ2-1, with TRBD2 matching 8 bases. Germline trimming cut 3 bases from V and 3 bases from J; bases unmatched to any gene: 5. This CDR3 has 15 amino acids. Germline CDR1 and CDR2: SGDLS and YYNGEE. This CDR3 reads CASSENGRVYNEQFF. In DNA form, the CDR3 reads TGTGCCAGCAGCGAAAACGGGAGGGTCTACAATGAGCAGTTCTTC.

The chain links TRBV6-6 to TRBJ1-1; D remains unclear. The germline gives CDR1 MNHNY, CDR2 SVGAGI (reference sequence). The CDR3 totals 13 residues. The ends were cut back, 6 bases at V and 3 bases at J, with 11 bases in the middle. In DNA, the CDR3 is TGTGCCAGCAGGGAGATCGTCCACACTGAAGCTTTCTTT. Encoded protein: CASREIVHTEAFF.

This chain connects TRBV29-1 to TRBJ1-2, with a weak D call TRBD1 (6 bases). The V gene's germline CDR1 is SQVTM and CDR2 ANQGSEA. Trimming stripped 5 bases from V and 5 bases from J, with 12 bases between. CDR3 size: 12 residues. For the CDR3, the DNA is TGCAGCGTTTCGCGACAGGTATATGGCTACACCTTC. Translation: CSVSRQVYGYTF.

This clone was seen a few times. The V and J genes are TRBV13 and TRBJ2-5, with TRBD2 identical over 7 bases. The CDR3 has 13 amino acids. The V gene's germline CDR1 is PRHDT and CDR2 FYEKMQ (reference sequence). V trimming: 8 bases; J trimming: 7 bases; junction bases outside the gene matches: 10. The DNA of the CDR3 is TGTGCCAGCGCAACGGGAGGTCGGAGGACCCAGTACTTC. This gives the protein CASATGGRRTQYF.

The chain links TRBV7-9 to TRBJ2-3; TRBD1 aligns across 7 bases. The CDR3 contains 15 residues. After removal of 3 bases from V and 4 bases from J, the junction contained 7 bases not matched to a gene. CDR1 is SEHNR and CDR2 is FQNEAQ in the germline V gene (reference sequence). The CDR3 spells CASSLTGLSADTQYF. The DNA of the CDR3 is TGTGCCAGCAGCTTGACAGGGCTCAGCGCAGATACGCAGTATTTT.

The chain employs TRBV15 and TRBJ1-4; no clear D. V lost 5 bases to trimming and J lost 9 bases, with 22 bases between them. The germline V gene encodes CDR1 LNHNV and CDR2 YYDKDF (reference sequence). The CDR3 spans 16 residues. CDR3 bases: TGTGCCACCAGCGGAGGTGGGGTCGTAGAGCGGCAAAAACTGTTTTTT. It yields the protein CATSGGGVVERQKLFF. The variable domain in full, completed from reference TRBV15 and TRBJ1-4, reads DAMVIQNPRYQVTQFGKPVTLSCSQTLNHNVMYWYQQKSSQAPKLLFHYYDKDFNNEADTPDNFQSRRPNTSFCFLDIRSPGLGDTAMYLCATSGGGVVERQKLFFGSGTQLSVL.

V is TRBV4-2 and J is TRBJ1-4; 7 nucleotides agree with TRBD1. Trimming took 1 base from V and 4 from J; bases not matched to a gene: 9. This CDR3 comprises 17 residues. Germline V gives CDR1 LGHNA, CDR2 YNFKEQ. The CDR3 DNA is TGTGCCAGCAGCCAAGTTGAGGCAGGGGGTGATAATGAAAAACTGTTTTTT. This encodes CASSQVEAGGDNEKLFF.

The table lists this clone with many counts. This chain connects TRBV28 to TRBJ1-1; 10 positions agree with TRBD1. The length of the CDR3 is 14 residues. CDR1 and CDR2 (germline): MDHEN, SYDVKM. V dropped 2 bases and J dropped 10; count of bases not matched to a gene: 7. In DNA, the CDR3 is TGTGCCAGCAGTTTAGCCGGGACAGGGGATCGAGCTTTCTTT. It yields the protein CASSLAGTGDRAFF.

The J gene is TRBJ2-1, the V gene TRBV5-4, with TRBD2 matching over 8 bases. The CDR3 covers 14 residues. Germline V CDR1 and CDR2: SGHNT, YYREEE (reference sequence). V dropped 2 bases and J dropped 7; count of bases not matched to a gene: 5. CDR3 amino acids: CASSLGLAQNEQFF. CDR3 coding DNA: TGTGCCAGCAGCTTAGGACTAGCCCAGAATGAGCAGTTCTTC.

The chain recombines TRBV4-2 with TRBJ1-1, with 9 bases fitting TRBD1. This CDR3 is 16 amino acids long. J lost 5 bases, V lost 7 bases, and 14 bases had no gene match. Per the germline V gene, CDR1 is LGHNA and CDR2 is YNFKEQ. CDR3 nucleotide sequence: TGTGCCAGCAACTTGGGACAGGGCGGCAGGGGGACTGAAGCTTTCTTT. It yields the protein CASNLGQGGRGTEAFF.

The chain uses TRBV6-1 and TRBJ2-1, with D hard to call. CDR3 size: 12 residues. V was trimmed by 6 bases and J by 5 bases, leaving 8 bases between them. CDR1 is MNHNS, CDR2 SASEGT, per germline. The CDR3 protein is CASRDQNNEQFF. The CDR3 coding sequence is TGTGCCAGCAGAGATCAGAACAATGAGCAGTTCTTC.

This clone was recorded a few times. The chain links TRBV19 to TRBJ1-5, with TRBD1 as a possible D gene (5 bases). There are 15 residues in the CDR3. Between the trimmed V and J ends, which lost 10 bases and 0 bases, there was a span of 16 bases. From germline, CDR1 is LNHDA and CDR2 SQIVND (reference sequence). The CDR3 loop is CATTGEGLSNQPQHF. In DNA form, the CDR3 reads TGTGCCACTACTGGGGAGGGACTTAGCAATCAGCCCCAGCATTTT. The full variable domain, completed using reference TRBV19 and TRBJ1-5, is DGGITQSPKYLFRKEGQNVTLSCEQNLNHDAMYWYRQDPGQGLRLIYYSQIVNDFQKGDIAEGYSVSREKKESFPLTVTSAQKNPTAFYLCATTGEGLSNQPQHFGDGTRLSIL.

This chain connects TRBV30 to TRBJ1-2, with 9 bases matching TRBD1. Germline assignment: CDR1 GTSNPN and CDR2 SVGIG (reference sequence). The CDR3 contains 15 residues. V lost 2 bases and J lost 4; bases outside the gene matches: 8. The CDR3 sequence: CAWSTRDRAIYGYTF. DNA of the CDR3: TGTGCCTGGAGTACCCGGGACAGGGCTATCTATGGCTACACCTTC.